The next 20 T cell receptor beta chains were all read from a single sample in a study of Ad26.COV2.S vaccination and SARS-CoV-2 variants. Described treatment: some 20 received Ad26.COV2.S at low or high dose, single or two shots; about five received placebo; per-sample allocation not given. Each sample was drawn 63 days after the first injection (of vaccine or placebo). Profiling relied on immunoSEQ multiplex PCR, and the TCRdb table lists in-frame clones only, not all of them. The repertoire includes about 400,000 clones, about 88% of them detected once, and under 2% sits in the top ten. The sequencing here drew on peripheral blood, taken in a trial of Ad26.COV2.S vaccine versus placebo. The source of these receptors is a person aged 18-60 years who received the Ad26.COV2.S COVID-19 vaccine or a placebo.

The J gene is TRBJ2-7, the V gene TRBV4-3; D uncertain. Germline V lookup: CDR1 LGHNA, CDR2 YSLEER. CDR3 length: 14 amino acids. The V and J ends lost 0 bases and 5 bases respectively, with 11 bases between them. The CDR3 reads CASSQDSGLNEQYF. Written as DNA, the CDR3 is TGCGCCAGCAGCCAAGATTCAGGATTAAACGAGCAGTACTTC.

The J gene is TRBJ1-2, the V gene TRBV7-6; no firm D call. This CDR3 comprises 13 residues. CDR1 is SGHVS and CDR2 is FNYEAQ in the germline V gene. Trimming stripped 1 base from V and 8 bases from J, with 11 bases between. Here the CDR3 reads CASSLDGFEGYTF. The CDR3 DNA reads as TGTGCCAGCAGCTTAGACGGGTTCGAAGGCTACACCTTC.

Only a few counts were recorded for this clone. The CDR3 bases are TGTGCCAGCAGTCTGGGGAGGCAGAATGGCTACACCTTC. This codes for CASSLGRQNGYTF. The chain is built from TRBV6-5 and TRBJ1-2; D gene ambiguous. CDR3 length equals 13 residues. Germline values: CDR1 MNHEY, CDR2 SVGAGI. The ends were cut back, 5 bases at V and 6 bases at J, with 13 bases in the middle.

V is TRBV15 and J is TRBJ2-2, with TRBD1 matching over 7 bases. The germline V gene has CDR1 LNHNV and CDR2 YYDKDF (reference sequence). The CDR3 consists of 16 residues. The V segment lost 6 bases and the J segment 1 base; nucleotides outside the gene matches: 8. The chain's CDR3 is CATRSYDRENTGELFF. In nucleotides, the CDR3 is TGTGCCACCAGGAGCTATGACAGGGAGAACACCGGGGAGCTGTTTTTT.

The chain carries TRBV5-6 and TRBJ1-4, with unresolved D. Germline CDR1 and CDR2: SGHDT and YYEEEE. The V gene lost 4 bases and the J gene lost 4 bases, with 14 bases spanning the gap. This CDR3 contains 15 residues. CDR3 DNA sequence: TGTGCCAGCAGCCCTATAAGGGCGGATAATGAAAAACTGTTTTTT. Protein: CASSPIRADNEKLFF. Variable domain in full (rest from reference TRBV5-6 and TRBJ1-4): DAGVTQSPTHLIKTRGQQVTLRCSPKSGHDTVSWYQQALGQGPQFIFQYYEEEERQRGNFPDRFSGHQFPNYSSELNVNALLLGDSALYLCASSPIRADNEKLFFGSGTQLSVL.

This clone has a single count. J is TRBJ2-4 and V is TRBV6-1, with 7 positions matching TRBD1. Germline V CDR1 and CDR2: MNHNS, SASEGT. Trimming at V came to 1 base and at J to 4 bases, leaving 1 base not matched to a gene. CDR3 length equals 14 residues. The CDR3 nucleotides read TGTGCCAGCAGTGAAGGGGGACAGAAAAACATTCAGTACTTC. Translated: CASSEGGQKNIQYF.

The CDR3: CASSSTDYPGRNEQFF. CDR3 coding DNA: TGTGCCAGCAGTTCCACGGACTATCCGGGGAGGAATGAGCAGTTCTTC. This chain links TRBV6-5 with TRBJ2-1, with a possible D match to TRBD2 (6 bases). The V gene's germline CDR1 is MNHEY and CDR2 SVGAGI. The germline V and J ends were trimmed by 4 bases and 7 bases, with 20 bases remaining between them. The CDR3 has 16 amino acids.

The chain uses TRBV28 and TRBJ1-1; D is perhaps TRBD1 (5 bases). V was clipped by 5 bases and J by 6 bases, with 13 bases between them. The CDR3 has 13 residues. CDR1 and CDR2 (germline): MDHEN, SYDVKM. The DNA for the CDR3 is TGTGCCAGCAGTCCCTCCAGGGTTTCTGAAGCTTTCTTT. This sequence encodes CASSPSRVSEAFF.

The rearrangement links TRBV7-2 to TRBJ2-7; 7 positions match TRBD1. Per the germline V gene, CDR1 is SGHTA and CDR2 is FQGNSA. This CDR3 has 14 amino acids. V was pared by 5 bases and J by 4 bases, with 8 bases of the junction left unmatched. The CDR3: CASSATGWAYEQYF. The CDR3 nucleotides read TGTGCCAGCAGCGCGACAGGGTGGGCATACGAGCAGTACTTC.

This CDR3 is CSVFRGPGETQYF. As DNA, the CDR3 is TGCAGCGTCTTCAGGGGGCCAGGAGAGACCCAGTACTTC. The gene calls are TRBV29-1 and TRBJ2-5; TRBD1 agrees at 8 bases. V lost 6 bases, J lost 4 bases, and 7 bases stayed unmatched. The CDR3 sequence is 13 residues long. Per the germline V gene, CDR1 is SQVTM and CDR2 is ANQGSEA.

This chain uses TRBV28 with TRBJ2-1; 14 nucleotides line up with TRBD2. Germline V CDR1 and CDR2: MDHEN, SYDVKM. This CDR3 is 17 amino acids long. The V gene end was trimmed by 7 bases and the J gene end by 6 bases; junction bases not matched to a gene: 11. The CDR3 DNA follows: TGTGCCAGCACTACATTTTTGGGACTAGCGGGAGTCAATGAGCAGTTCTTC. This gives the protein CASTTFLGLAGVNEQFF.

This chain joins TRBV5-1 and TRBJ1-4; possible D gene TRBD1, 5 bases. V was trimmed by 0 bases and J by 3 bases, leaving 9 bases between them. CDR1 is SGHRS, CDR2 YFSETQ, per germline. This CDR3 is built from 15 residues. The CDR3 DNA follows: TGCGCCAGCAGCTTGGCCGCAGGGTCTAATGAAAAACTGTTTTTT. Protein sequence: CASSLAAGSNEKLFF. Based on the CDR3 plus reference TRBV5-1 and TRBJ1-4, the full variable domain is KAGVTQTPRYLIKTRGQQVTLSCSPISGHRSVSWYQQTPGQGLQFLFEYFSETQRNKGNFPGRFSGRQFSNSRSEMNVSTLELGDSALYLCASSLAAGSNEKLFFGSGTQLSVL.

The chain joins TRBV4-1 to TRBJ1-1; the D gene is possibly TRBD1 (5 bases). CDR1 and CDR2 (germline): MGHRA, YSYEKL. The V and J ends lost 4 bases and 1 base respectively, with 10 bases between them. CDR3 size: 14 residues. The DNA for the CDR3 is TGCGCCAGCAGCCTGACAGCCCAGAACACTGAAGCTTTCTTT. The encoded protein is CASSLTAQNTEAFF.

This clone was observed a handful of times. The V gene is TRBV7-9, the J gene TRBJ1-4, with D unresolved. The CDR3 has 15 amino acids. Deletions cut 2 bases from V and 1 base from J, with 8 bases between. Germline values: CDR1 SEHNR, CDR2 FQNEAQ (reference sequence). CDR3 DNA: TGTGCCAGCAGCTTACACGGCATAACTAATGAAAAACTGTTTTTT. Residues: CASSLHGITNEKLFF.

V and J are TRBV6-5 and TRBJ2-7; 7 nucleotides match TRBD1. Germline loops: CDR1 MNHEY, CDR2 SVGAGI. The CDR3 contains 16 residues. The trim removed 2 bases at V and 3 bases at J, leaving 10 bases unmatched. The CDR3 spells CASSYRGGLGDYEQYF. The DNA for the CDR3 is TGTGCCAGCAGTTACCGAGGGGGCCTTGGTGACTACGAGCAGTACTTC.

This sequence joins TRBV28 and TRBJ2-2, with TRBD1 matching 7 bases. The CDR3 spans 15 residues. Germline CDR1 reads MDHEN; CDR2 reads SYDVKM. The ends lost 5 bases at V and 5 bases at J; junction bases unmatched: 8. CDR3 residues: CASSPRTGPTGELFF. The CDR3 nucleotides read TGTGCCAGCAGTCCAAGGACAGGTCCTACCGGGGAGCTGTTTTTT.

The gene calls are TRBV10-2 and TRBJ2-1; TRBD2 agrees at 12 bases. This CDR3 is built from 15 residues. Germline lookup yields CDR1 WSHSY and CDR2 SAAADI. With V trimmed by 6 bases and J by 5 bases, 5 bases remained unmatched. The DNA of the CDR3 is TGCGCCAGCAGGCTAGCGGGAGGGGTAAACAATGAGCAGTTCTTC. Amino acid sequence: CASRLAGGVNNEQFF.

V is TRBV29-1 and J is TRBJ2-7, with D possibly matching TRBD1 (6 bases). The CDR3 has 12 amino acids. The V gene's germline CDR1 is SQVTM and CDR2 ANQGSEA. Between the trimmed V and J ends, which lost 5 bases and 5 bases, there was a span of 13 bases. The DNA of the CDR3 is TGCAGCGTTTCAGGGGTCCACAACGAGCAGTACTTC. Encoded protein: CSVSGVHNEQYF.

This chain connects TRBV28 to TRBJ1-2; tentative D call: TRBD1 (6 bases). Trimming stripped 8 bases from V and 8 bases from J, with 24 bases between. CDR3 size: 15 residues. From germline, CDR1 is MDHEN and CDR2 SYDVKM. This chain's CDR3 is CASLPQGGGFGGYTF. DNA of the CDR3: TGTGCCAGCCTCCCCCAGGGAGGGGGATTCGGCGGCTACACCTTC.

Here the CDR3 reads CASSPGGSGTNTGELFF. For the CDR3, the DNA is TGCGCCAGCAGCCCCGGTGGTAGCGGGACGAACACCGGGGAGCTGTTTTTT. This rearrangement joins TRBV4-1 to TRBJ2-2; TRBD2 matches at 8 bases. The CDR3 has 17 amino acids. Germline CDR1 reads MGHRA; CDR2 reads YSYEKL. After removal of 4 bases from V and 0 bases from J, the junction contained 7 bases not matched to a gene.